The rows below give T cell receptor beta chains drawn from one sample of a study of shared clonotypes between healthy human individuals. TCRdb's copy holds only in-frame clones and misses some; the assay was immunoSEQ multiplex PCR. This sample has around 600,000 clones, with 85% to 95% found just once. The sequenced material came from naive CD8+ T cells sorted from blood. The receptor source for this set is a woman in her twenties or thirties in good health. Both conserved end residues are part of each CDR3. The order of the fields is CDR3 length, V gene, clone size, J gene, D gene, CDR3 protein, CDR3 DNA. The D gene is left open where the match is weak. The size field is filled for only some rows; it gives once, few, many or a size class.

>12|TRBV27|.|TRBJ2-7|TRBD1
CASKTGGKEQYF
TGTGCCAGCAAAACAGGGGGGAAGGAGCAGTACTTC
>13|TRBV7-9|.|TRBJ2-7|.
CASSAGPTSEQYF
TGTGCCAGCAGCGCGGGACCCACCTCCGAGCAGTACTTC
>14|TRBV2|.|TRBJ2-1|.
CASRVGESYNEQFF
TGTGCCAGCAGGGTCGGGGAATCCTACAATGAGCAGTTCTTC
>14|TRBV28|.|TRBJ2-7|.
CASSNEGVTTEQYF
TGTGCCAGCAGTAACGAAGGTGTGACTACGGAGCAGTACTTC
>14|TRBV28|.|TRBJ2-5|TRBD1
CASRWTGMGETQYF
TGTGCCAGCAGATGGACAGGGATGGGAGAGACCCAGTACTTC
>15|TRBV27|.|TRBJ2-5|TRBD2
CASSVGTSGKETQYF
TGTGCCAGCAGTGTCGGGACTAGCGGGAAGGAGACCCAGTACTTC
>14|TRBV7-6|.|TRBJ2-1|.
CASSLARTDNEQFF
TGTGCCAGCAGCTTAGCTCGGACTGACAATGAGCAGTTCTTC
>12|TRBV5-8|.|TRBJ1-1|.
CAREWGGTEAFF
TGTGCCAGAGAATGGGGTGGGACTGAAGCTTTCTTT
>16|TRBV29-1|.|TRBJ2-6|.
CSVEGFPGVGANVLTF
TGCAGCGTTGAAGGGTTCCCAGGAGTTGGGGCCAACGTCCTGACTTTC
>11|TRBV28|.|TRBJ2-7|.
CASSGINEQYF
TGTGCCAGCTCCGGTATCAACGAGCAGTACTTC
>17|TRBV21-1|.|TRBJ2-7|.
CASRPTPLWGQTYEQYF
TGTGCCAGCAGGCCCACTCCCCTATGGGGCCAGACCTACGAGCAGTACTTC
>13|TRBV27|.|TRBJ2-7|.
CASSLRRHYEQYF
TGTGCCAGCAGTTTAAGGCGGCACTACGAGCAGTACTTC
>11|TRBV5-6|.|TRBJ2-1|.
CASSLNNEQFF
TGTGCCAGCAGCCTAAACAATGAGCAGTTCTTC
>16|TRBV5-1|.|TRBJ2-7|TRBD2
CASSGRAGGPSYEQYF
TGCGCCAGCAGCGGGAGAGCGGGAGGGCCTTCCTACGAGCAGTACTTC
>16|TRBV25-1|.|TRBJ2-1|TRBD1
CASSESVRVWDSEQFF
TGTGCCAGCAGTGAATCAGTCCGGGTTTGGGACAGTGAGCAGTTCTTC
>16|TRBV5-1|.|TRBJ2-1|.
CASSPIAASPYNEQFF
TGCGCCAGCAGCCCCATCGCGGCTAGTCCCTACAATGAGCAGTTCTTC
>12|TRBV5-4|.|TRBJ2-5|.
CASSRQEETQYF
TGTGCCAGCAGTCGACAGGAGGAGACCCAGTACTTC
>15|TRBV4-1|.|TRBJ2-7|.
CASSLTAKGPYEQYF
TGCGCCAGCAGCCTTACGGCGAAGGGCCCCTACGAGCAGTACTTC
>12|TRBV7-9|.|TRBJ2-5|.
CASRTTGETQYF
TGTGCCAGCCGTACCACGGGAGAGACCCAGTACTTC
>12|TRBV7-6|.|TRBJ2-1|.
CASSLALNEQFF
TGTGCCAGCAGCTTAGCGCTCAATGAGCAGTTCTTC
>12|TRBV29-1|.|TRBJ2-2|.
CSVRTISGELFF
TGCAGCGTTCGGACAATATCCGGGGAGCTGTTTTTT
>15|TRBV5-4|.|TRBJ1-1|.
CASSLEGTANTEAFF
TGTGCCAGCAGCTTGGAGGGGACGGCCAACACTGAAGCTTTCTTT
>12|TRBV2|.|TRBJ2-2|.
CASSEVPGELFF
TGTGCCAGCAGTGAAGTTCCCGGGGAGCTGTTTTTT
>13|TRBV5-4|once|TRBJ1-1|.
CASSLDGGLEAFF
TGTGCCAGCAGCTTGGACGGGGGCCTTGAAGCTTTCTTT
>11|TRBV28|.|TRBJ1-5|.
CASSIYQPQHF
TGTGCCAGCAGTATATATCAGCCCCAGCATTTT
>16|TRBV5-6|.|TRBJ2-1|.
CASSLGETPIYNEQFF
TGTGCCAGCAGCTTGGGAGAGACTCCAATCTACAATGAGCAGTTCTTC
>15|TRBV4-1|.|TRBJ1-4|.
CASSQDRQTNEKLFF
TGCGCCAGCAGCCAAGATAGACAGACAAATGAAAAACTGTTTTTT
>13|TRBV29-1|.|TRBJ2-1|.
CSVLSRLWNEQFF
TGCAGCGTTCTTTCGCGGCTCTGGAATGAGCAGTTCTTC
>15|TRBV27|.|TRBJ2-3|.
CASSLYRELADTQYF
TGTGCCAGCAGTCTTTACAGGGAGTTGGCAGATACGCAGTATTTT
>13|TRBV4-1|.|TRBJ2-7|.
CASSHGRAYEQYF
TGCGCCAGCAGCCACGGCAGAGCCTACGAGCAGTACTTC
>15|TRBV9|.|TRBJ1-1|.
CASSDLTGLNTEAFF
TGTGCCAGCAGCGACCTGACAGGACTGAACACTGAAGCTTTCTTT
>13|TRBV27|.|TRBJ2-1|TRBD1
CASSLLQGNEQFF
TGTGCCAGCAGCCTACTACAGGGGAATGAGCAGTTCTTC
>14|TRBV9|.|TRBJ2-2|TRBD2
CASSPQGGAGELFF
TGTGCCAGCAGCCCTCAGGGAGGGGCCGGGGAGCTGTTTTTT
>13|TRBV28|.|TRBJ1-5|.
CASSPNSNQPQHF
TGTGCCAGCAGCCCGAATAGCAATCAGCCCCAGCATTTT
>12|TRBV11-2|.|TRBJ1-1|.
CASSPSQFEAFF
TGTGCCAGCAGCCCATCCCAGTTTGAAGCTTTCTTT
>15|TRBV5-4|.|TRBJ2-7|TRBD1
CASSRQGLGLYEQYF
TGTGCCAGCAGCCGACAGGGCCTCGGTCTCTACGAGCAGTACTTC
>16|TRBV7-9|.|TRBJ2-7|TRBD2
CASSTGTSGRGYEQYF
TGTGCCAGCAGCACGGGGACTAGCGGGAGAGGTTACGAGCAGTACTTC
>15|TRBV13|.|TRBJ1-1|TRBD1
CASSLAGTGNTEAFF
TGTGCCAGCAGTTTAGCCGGGACAGGGAACACTGAAGCTTTCTTT
>16|TRBV5-6|.|TRBJ2-7|.
CASRPPGTADSYEQYF
TGTGCCAGCAGGCCCCCCGGGACCGCGGATTCCTACGAGCAGTACTTC
>13|TRBV14|.|TRBJ1-1|TRBD1
CASSHVSTGEAFF
TGTGCCAGCAGCCATGTATCGACAGGGGAAGCTTTCTTT
>12|TRBV19|.|TRBJ1-1|.
CASLEDSAEAFF
TGTGCCAGCCTCGAGGACAGCGCTGAAGCTTTCTTT
>14|TRBV28|.|TRBJ2-1|.
CASSPETEDDEQFF
TGTGCCAGCAGCCCAGAAACAGAGGACGATGAGCAGTTCTTC
>13|TRBV15|.|TRBJ2-5|.
CATSSSRQETQYF
TGTGCCACCAGCAGTAGCCGCCAAGAGACCCAGTACTTC
>15|TRBV19|.|TRBJ1-5|.
CASSILGGRNQPQHF
TGTGCCAGTAGTATTCTGGGGGGGCGTAATCAGCCCCAGCATTTT
>13|TRBV7-6|.|TRBJ2-1|.
CASSLGKGNEQFF
TGTGCCAGCAGCTTAGGGAAGGGCAATGAGCAGTTCTTC
>14|TRBV9|.|TRBJ2-3|TRBD2
CASSVFSGGDTQYF
TGTGCCAGCAGCGTCTTTAGCGGGGGGGATACGCAGTATTTT
>14|TRBV6-6|.|TRBJ1-1|.
CASSYIEGRTEAFF
TGTGCCAGCAGTTACATCGAGGGACGGACTGAAGCTTTCTTT
>13|TRBV7-9|once|TRBJ2-7|.
CASSEPGAYEQYF
TGTGCCAGCAGCGAGCCGGGTGCCTACGAGCAGTACTTC
>15|TRBV7-9|.|TRBJ2-1|.
CASSLIGTGNNEQFF
TGTGCCAGCAGCTTAATCGGGACCGGGAACAATGAGCAGTTCTTC
>12|TRBV29-1|.|TRBJ2-7|TRBD2
CSAAKREFEQYF
TGCAGCGCCGCGAAGCGGGAGTTCGAGCAGTACTTC
>14|TRBV5-6|few|TRBJ2-7|.
CASSSLAVLYEQYF
TGTGCCAGCAGCTCCCTAGCAGTTCTCTACGAGCAGTACTTC
>11|TRBV2|.|TRBJ1-2|.
CASINTYGHTF
TGTGCCAGCATAAACACCTATGGCCACACCTTC
>15|TRBV28|once|TRBJ2-7|.
CASSFSMGLTGEQYF
TGTGCCAGCAGTTTTTCGATGGGGTTGACGGGCGAGCAGTACTTC